This entry concerns a single TCR beta chain. This record comes from a study of blood T cell repertoires in COVID-19. Overall study context: T cells, B-cell-depleted T cells, or PBMCs supplied cDNA or gDNA.

The protocol was immunoSEQ multiplex PCR, while the TCRdb copy is restricted to in-frame clones and leaves out a portion. The table shows tens of thousands of clones, with more than 85% occurring only once. This clonotype originated in a middle-aged man with active COVID-19. Material for sequencing was peripheral blood.

The CDR3 DNA sequence: TGTGCCAGCAGTTACTCTACGGGGAGCGCTGAAAAACTGTTTTTT. This gives the protein CASSYSTGSAEKLFF. The rearrangement uses TRBV6-5 and TRBJ1-4, with D hard to call. The V gene's germline CDR1 is MNHEY and CDR2 SVGAGI. CDR3 length: 15 amino acids. V dropped 0 bases and J dropped 7 bases, with 12 bases sitting between them.